This T cell receptor beta chain was retrieved from a study of blood T cell repertoires in COVID-19. Study-wide context: COVID-19 samples from acute and convalescent phases originated in the United States, Italy and Spain. PBMCs, B-cell-depleted T cells, or T cells were the source of the cDNA or gDNA that made up the material.

Trimming stripped 1 base from V and 9 bases from J, with 10 bases between. The CDR3 has 13 amino acids. In germline, CDR1 is MGHRA, CDR2 YSYEKL. Per the original methods: Reference gene primers were amplified, and this amplification served to estimate nucleated cell counts. Some clones are missing from TCRdb's copy, which holds only in-frame ones; the method was immunoSEQ multiplex PCR. The V and J calls and clone size are taken from that table; D and trimming were inferred from the DNA. The table lists approximately 110,000 clones, approximately 78% of them singletons, with 6.5% to 10% in the top ten.

The sample comprised peripheral blood. V is TRBV4-1 and J is TRBJ2-1, with D possibly matching TRBD2 (6 bases). This sequence originates from a man between 65 and 80 years old with acute or convalescent COVID-19. In DNA, the CDR3 is TGCGCCAGCAGCCAAGGGGGGGTATTTGAGCAGTTCTTC. It codes for CASSQGGVFEQFF.